Listed below are T cell receptor beta chains from one sample, sequenced in a study of CD8 T cells in Susac syndrome. A single record per CDR3 protein comes from TCRdb applying MiXCR to the immunoSEQ multiplex PCR reads. The table has about 110,000 distinct CDR3 sequences, about 95% seen once. The specimen was CD4+ T cells from PBMCs. The receptors come from a human donor in good health. Each CDR3 is given with its conserved first and last residue. The D gene is left open where the match is weak. The size field is filled for only some rows; it gives once, few, many or a size class.

>TRBV6-4|TRBJ2-3|17|NA|NA
TGTGCCAGCAGCAGTCTTAGCGGCCTTAATGGTCCAGATACGCAGTATTTT
CASSSLSGLNGPDTQYF
>TRBV5-1|TRBJ2-7|14|NA|TRBD2
TGCGCCAGCAGACCCTGGACTAGCGGCTACGAGCAGTACTTC
CASRPWTSGYEQYF
>TRBV28|TRBJ2-2|13|NA|NA
TGTGCCAGCAGGCAGGGTTTTGAGCCGGAGCTGTTTTTT
CASRQGFEPELFF
>TRBV3-1|TRBJ2-7|12|NA|NA
TGTGCCAGCAGCCTCCAAGGTCGGGAGCAGTACTTC
CASSLQGREQYF
>TRBV29-1|TRBJ1-3|14|NA|NA
TGCAGCGTCGACTTAGATAGGAGTGGAAACACCATATATTTT
CSVDLDRSGNTIYF
>TRBV20-1|TRBJ2-7|11|NA|NA
TGCAGTGCCCCGGCGGGGGCGGGGCAGTACTTC
CSAPAGAGQYF
>TRBV7-2|TRBJ2-1|17|NA|TRBD2
TGTGCCAGCAGCCCAAGCGGACTAGCGGGGTACTACAATGAGCAGTTCTTC
CASSPSGLAGYYNEQFF
>TRBV20-1|TRBJ1-2|13|NA|NA
TGCAGTGCTAGAGATGGGCAGGGTGAAGGCTACACCTTC
CSARDGQGEGYTF
>TRBV29-1|TRBJ1-5|13|few|NA
TGCAGCGTTGCTAGGGGTAGCAATCAGCCCCAGCATTTT
CSVARGSNQPQHF
>TRBV29-1|TRBJ2-5|14|NA|TRBD1
TGCAGCGTTGAAAACCGGACAGGAGGTTCGACCCAGTACTTC
CSVENRTGGSTQYF
>TRBV7-9|TRBJ2-1|15|NA|NA
TGTGCCAGCAGCCTTCGGGGAGGCTCCTACAATGAGCAGTTCTTC
CASSLRGGSYNEQFF
>TRBV3-1|TRBJ2-5|11|NA|NA
TGTGCCAGCAGCCATAAAGAGACCCAGTACTTC
CASSHKETQYF
>TRBV12-3/TRBV12-4|TRBJ1-1|12|NA|NA
TGTGCCAGCAGATCAGGGGACACTGAAGCTTTCTTT
CASRSGDTEAFF
>TRBV29-1|TRBJ2-5|12|NA|NA
TGCAGCGTTGTACCGTACCAAGAGACCCAGTACTTC
CSVVPYQETQYF
>TRBV4-2|TRBJ1-2|15|NA|TRBD1
TGTGCCAGCAGACAATCGACAGGGGATAACTATGGCTACACCTTC
CASRQSTGDNYGYTF
>TRBV18|TRBJ1-5|12|NA|NA
TGTGCCAGCTCACCTCCGAATCAGCCCCAGCATTTT
CASSPPNQPQHF
>TRBV14|TRBJ1-6|19|NA|NA
TGTGCCAGCAGCCCCTCGACGCCGGGACTGAGCTCCTATAATTCACCCCTCCACTTT
CASSPSTPGLSSYNSPLHF
>TRBV2|TRBJ1-2|14|NA|NA
TGTGCCAGCAGGACACGGACAGATAACTATGGCTACACCTTC
CASRTRTDNYGYTF
>TRBV6-1|TRBJ1-5|15|NA|NA
TGTGCCAGCACCGAACGGGGGACGATCAATCAGCCCCAGCATTTT
CASTERGTINQPQHF
>TRBV13|TRBJ2-7|15|NA|TRBD2
TGTGCCAGCAGCTTAACTAGCGGGAGTCCCTACGAGCAGTACTTC
CASSLTSGSPYEQYF
>TRBV24-1|TRBJ2-1|16|NA|TRBD1
TGTGCCACCAGTGATTGGGGGACAGGGAGGTACAATGAGCAGTTCTTC
CATSDWGTGRYNEQFF
>TRBV4-1|TRBJ2-3|15|NA|NA
TGCGCCAGCAGACTTCGACAGGGACTCACAGATACGCAGTATTTT
CASRLRQGLTDTQYF
>TRBV3-1|TRBJ2-2|15|NA|TRBD2
TGTGCCAGCAGCCAACGGGGGGACGGCACCGGGGAGCTGTTTTTT
CASSQRGDGTGELFF
>TRBV3-1|TRBJ1-2|13|NA|TRBD1
TGTGCCAGCAGCCCCAGGGGGAACTATGGCTACACCTTC
CASSPRGNYGYTF
>TRBV29-1|TRBJ2-7|15|NA|NA
TGCAGCGGCGGGACTACCCACAGGGGCCTCTACGAGCAGTACTTC
CSGGTTHRGLYEQYF
>TRBV12-3/TRBV12-4|TRBJ2-7|12|NA|NA
TGTGCCAGCAGTTCCGAACAAGGCGAGCAGTACTTC
CASSSEQGEQYF
>TRBV12-3/TRBV12-4|TRBJ2-2|14|NA|TRBD1
TGTGCCAGCAGTTTCGACAGGGGGGCCGGGGAGCTGTTTTTT
CASSFDRGAGELFF
>TRBV5-4|TRBJ1-2|14|NA|TRBD1
TGTGCCAGCAGCATCGGACAGGGGGCGTTTGGCTACACCTTC
CASSIGQGAFGYTF
>TRBV12-3/TRBV12-4|TRBJ2-2|14|NA|NA
TGTGCCAGCAGAGCTACCCCGGTCCGCGGGGAGCTGTTTTTT
CASRATPVRGELFF
>TRBV3-1|TRBJ2-4|13|NA|NA
TGTGCCAGCAGCCAAGGTTGGGTTCACATTCAGTACTTC
CASSQGWVHIQYF
>TRBV5-8|TRBJ1-3|17|NA|NA
TGTGCCAGCAGCTTGGCTGCGATGTTCGGGAGTGGAAACACCATATATTTT
CASSLAAMFGSGNTIYF
>TRBV5-4|TRBJ2-7|15|NA|NA
TGTGCCAGCAGCTTGAACGGACAACCTCCCTACGAGCAGTACTTC
CASSLNGQPPYEQYF
>TRBV3-1|TRBJ2-7|16|NA|TRBD2
TGTGCCAGCAGCCGGGCACTAGCGGGGGTTACCTACGAGCAGTACTTC
CASSRALAGVTYEQYF
>TRBV19|TRBJ1-2|15|NA|NA
TGTGCCAGTAGTGGGGTCTACAGCGTGAACTATGGCTACACCTTC
CASSGVYSVNYGYTF
>TRBV29-1|TRBJ2-5|12|NA|NA
TGCAGCGTTAATAGACGGCAAGAGACCCAGTACTTC
CSVNRRQETQYF
>TRBV7-3|TRBJ2-5|15|NA|NA
TGTGCCAGCAGCTTAATGGGGGGTGATCAAGAGACCCAGTACTTC
CASSLMGGDQETQYF
>TRBV15|TRBJ2-5|15|NA|NA
TGTGCCACCAGCACGTATCTCCGGGACCAAGAGACCCAGTACTTC
CATSTYLRDQETQYF
>TRBV5-1|TRBJ2-4|14|NA|NA
TGCGCCAGCAGCCTAGACAGGGCCAAAAACATTCAGTACTTC
CASSLDRAKNIQYF
>TRBV28|TRBJ1-2|12|NA|NA
TGTGCCAGCAGTGAGGGAAACTATGGCTACACCTTC
CASSEGNYGYTF
>TRBV7-2|TRBJ2-7|13|NA|NA
TGTGCCAGCAGCTTAGAACAGTCCTACGAGCAGTACTTC
CASSLEQSYEQYF
>TRBV19|TRBJ2-4|13|NA|NA
TGTGCCAGTAGTAGGCCAGGGCCAAACATTCAGTACTTC
CASSRPGPNIQYF
>TRBV30|TRBJ1-2|12|NA|NA
TGTGCCTGGAGTGTAAATACGGGTGGCTACACCTTC
CAWSVNTGGYTF
>TRBV3-1|TRBJ2-7|15|NA|NA
TGTGCCAGCAGCCAGTCGGGTCTGGGGCCCCACGAGCAGTACTTC
CASSQSGLGPHEQYF
>TRBV6-5|TRBJ2-5|14|NA|TRBD1
TGTGCCAGCAGTTACTCGGGGACAGGAGAGACCCAGTACTTC
CASSYSGTGETQYF
>TRBV24-1|TRBJ2-5|13|NA|NA
TGTGCCACCAGTGATCCCTCGTTAGAGACCCAGTACTTC
CATSDPSLETQYF
>TRBV2|TRBJ2-2|14|NA|NA
TGTGCCAGCAGTGATGGACAGCCCACCGGGGAGCTGTTTTTT
CASSDGQPTGELFF
>TRBV23-1|TRBJ2-3|14|NA|NA
TGCGCCACCAGGACCCCAGGGTCCACGGATACGCAGTATTTT
CATRTPGSTDTQYF
>TRBV13|TRBJ2-5|16|NA|NA
TGTGCCAGCAGCCAAACCGGGCCCCCAAACAAAGAGACCCAGTACTTC
CASSQTGPPNKETQYF
>TRBV27|TRBJ1-5|13|NA|NA
TGTGCCAGCAGTTTATTATACGGGCAGCCCCAGCATTTT
CASSLLYGQPQHF
>TRBV30|TRBJ2-5|11|NA|NA
TGTGCCTGGGGAACCGCGGGGACCCAGTACTTC
CAWGTAGTQYF
>TRBV4-1|TRBJ2-7|15|NA|TRBD2
TGCGCCAGCAGCCAAGTACGGCTAGCGGAGGACGAGCAGTACTTC
CASSQVRLAEDEQYF
>TRBV7-6|TRBJ2-3|15|NA|TRBD1
TGTGCCAGCAGCTTAAGAGGGGGCACCACAGATACGCAGTATTTT
CASSLRGGTTDTQYF
>TRBV25-1|TRBJ2-7|14|NA|TRBD2
TGTGCCAGCAGTGAATCCCTAGCGGTCTACGAGCAGTACTTC
CASSESLAVYEQYF